The 24 T cell receptor beta chains below were found in one sample sequenced in a study of blood T cell repertoires in COVID-19. The table came from immunoSEQ multiplex PCR; TCRdb's copy has only in-frame clones and leaves some out. The sample lists about 100,000 clones; roughly nine tenths were seen once. The source material was peripheral blood. These receptors came from a man between 45 and 60 years old with active COVID-19.

The rearrangement links TRBV7-2 to TRBJ1-2; possibly TRBD1 for D (5 bases). Trimming left V 4 bases short and J 4 bases short, with 16 bases between. CDR3 length: 15 residues. Germline CDR1 and CDR2: SGHTA and FQGNSA. CDR3 region: CASSSYTGIGYGYTF. The CDR3 DNA reads as TGTGCCAGCAGCTCCTACACAGGAATAGGCTATGGCTACACCTTC.

In this sample, this clone turned up once. This sequence joins TRBV7-9 and TRBJ2-3, with 8 bases matching TRBD1. Germline V gives CDR1 SEHNR, CDR2 FQNEAQ (reference sequence). The CDR3 covers 19 residues. After removal of 5 bases from V and 0 bases from J, the junction contained 16 bases not matched to a gene. The CDR3 region is CASSLLPGQDRLSTDTQYF. The CDR3 DNA sequence: TGTGCCAGCAGCCTATTACCGGGACAGGATCGGTTAAGCACAGATACGCAGTATTTT.

The rearrangement joins TRBV24-1 to TRBJ2-5, with a possible D match to TRBD1 (5 bases). V dropped 10 bases and J dropped 1 base, with 9 bases sitting between them. Germline V gives CDR1 KGHDR, CDR2 SFDVKD. This CDR3 has 12 amino acids. The CDR3 is CATTDSQETQYF. DNA of the CDR3: TGTGCCACAACAGACAGCCAAGAGACCCAGTACTTC.

J is TRBJ1-1 and V is TRBV11-2, with 8 bases matching TRBD1. J gave up 4 bases and V 7 bases, and 11 bases lay outside the gene matches. Germline V gene data show CDR1 as SGHAT and CDR2 as FQNNGV. CDR3 length: 15 amino acids. The CDR3 DNA reads TGTGCCAGCACTAAAGAATTACAGGGGGGCACTGAAGCTTTCTTT. Protein: CASTKELQGGTEAFF.

This chain joins TRBV12-3 or TRBV12-4 and TRBJ1-2, with 10 bases lining up with TRBD1. This CDR3 contains 13 residues. V trimming: 6 bases; J trimming: 5 bases; junction bases outside the gene matches: 3. The CDR3 bases are TGTGCCAGCAGGGGGGACAGGGGATATGGCTACACCTTC. Amino acid sequence: CASRGDRGYGYTF.

The V call is TRBV11-3, the J call TRBJ1-6; 7 positions agree with TRBD1. CDR3 length: 14 residues. Germline CDR1 SGHNT, CDR2 YENEEA. The trim removed 4 bases at V and 5 bases at J, leaving 2 bases unmatched. The CDR3 nucleotides read TGTGCCAGCAGCTCGGACAGGAATAATTCACCCCTCCACTTT. It encodes CASSSDRNNSPLHF.

The J gene is TRBJ2-3, the V gene TRBV30, with TRBD1 as a possible D gene (6 bases). Per germline, CDR1 GTSNPN and CDR2 SVGIG (reference sequence). This CDR3 is 14 amino acids long. Trimming cost V 2 bases and J 2 bases, with 11 bases left between them. The CDR3 sequence: CAWSPGQITDTQYF. In DNA, the CDR3 is TGTGCCTGGAGTCCCGGACAGATCACAGATACGCAGTATTTT.

CDR3 residues: CASSLAGPNTEAFF. Here the CDR3 DNA reads TGTGCCAGCAGTTTGGCAGGGCCGAACACTGAAGCTTTCTTT. This chain uses TRBV27 with TRBJ1-1, with D perhaps matching TRBD1 (5 bases). The V and J ends lost 3 bases and 1 base respectively, with 9 bases between them. The CDR3 spans 14 residues. Germline lookup yields CDR1 MNHEY and CDR2 SMNVEV (reference sequence).

V and J are TRBV10-2 and TRBJ2-1; D is perhaps TRBD1 (5 bases). The length of the CDR3 is 14 residues. V gave up 0 bases and J gave up 7 bases, with 10 bases separating them. The germline V gene has CDR1 WSHSY and CDR2 SAAADI. The CDR3 bases are TGCGCCAGCAGTGAGTCCCAGGGTTGGAATGAGCAGTTCTTC. Translation: CASSESQGWNEQFF.

This sequence joins TRBV19 and TRBJ2-1, with 10 nucleotides matching TRBD2. The CDR3 covers 15 residues. V was pared by 3 bases and J by 2 bases, with 1 base of the junction left unmatched. The V gene's germline CDR1 is LNHDA and CDR2 SQIVND (reference sequence). The CDR3: CASSMGLAPYNEQFF. The CDR3 DNA sequence: TGTGCCAGTAGTATGGGACTAGCGCCCTACAATGAGCAGTTCTTC.

CDR3 in amino acids: CAFKGTSGREYYNEQFF. CDR3 coding DNA: TGTGCCTTTAAAGGGACTAGCGGGAGGGAATACTACAATGAGCAGTTCTTC. V gene TRBV30 combines with J gene TRBJ2-1; TRBD2 agrees at 16 bases. Germline CDR1 reads GTSNPN; CDR2 reads SVGIG (reference sequence). V shed 7 bases and J 3 bases; nucleotides not matched to a gene: 9. This CDR3 contains 17 residues. The full variable domain, its missing parts supplied by reference TRBV30 and TRBJ2-1, is SQTIHQWPATLVQPVGSPLSLECTVEGTSNPNLYWYRQAAGRGLQLLFYSVGIGQISSEVPQNLSASRPQDRQFILSSKKLLLSDSGFYLCAFKGTSGREYYNEQFFGPGTRLTVL.

J is TRBJ1-3 and V is TRBV11-3; D unresolved. Trimming removed 5 bases from V and 0 bases from J, with 11 bases in between. This CDR3 contains 15 residues. Germline loops: CDR1 SGHNT, CDR2 YENEEA. The CDR3 here is CASSTPGSSGNTIYF. The CDR3 DNA follows: TGTGCCAGCAGCACGCCGGGATCCTCTGGAAACACCATATATTTT.

This clone was seen a few times. The gene calls are TRBV12-3 or TRBV12-4 and TRBJ2-1, with TRBD1 matching 9 bases. V shed 5 bases, J shed 14 bases, and the junction held 7 bases outside the gene matches. The CDR3 extends over 12 amino acids. CDR3: CASSGSGQGKFF. In nucleotides, the CDR3 is TGTGCCAGCAGTGGATCCGGACAGGGGAAGTTCTTC.

This chain links TRBV5-1 with TRBJ1-2; possible D gene TRBD1, 5 bases. The CDR3 is 17 residues long. From germline, CDR1 is SGHRS and CDR2 YFSETQ. The germline V and J ends were trimmed by 0 bases and 4 bases, with 19 bases remaining between them. DNA for the CDR3: TGCGCCAGCAGCTTGGACGTCGGGCAGGGCCCCCTCTATGGCTACACCTTC. It specifies CASSLDVGQGPLYGYTF.

The V and J genes are TRBV19 and TRBJ2-7, with TRBD1 matching 9 bases. V was clipped by 5 bases and J by 5 bases; unmatched bases: 10. CDR3 length: 15 residues. Germline V gives CDR1 LNHDA, CDR2 SQIVND (reference sequence). CDR3 sequence reads: CASSAGQGRVDEQYF. The CDR3 coding sequence is TGTGCCAGTAGTGCTGGACAGGGGCGCGTAGACGAGCAGTACTTC.

The chain uses TRBV5-6 and TRBJ1-3; D is uncertain. Between the trimmed V and J ends, which lost 2 bases and 0 bases, there was a span of 6 bases. Per the germline V gene, CDR1 is SGHDT and CDR2 is YYEEEE. The CDR3 consists of 14 residues. The CDR3 loop reads CASSFYFSGNTIYF. The CDR3 DNA reads as TGTGCCAGCAGCTTTTATTTCTCTGGAAACACCATATATTTT. Drawing the rest from reference TRBV5-6 and TRBJ1-3, the complete variable domain is DAGVTQSPTHLIKTRGQQVTLRCSPKSGHDTVSWYQQALGQGPQFIFQYYEEEERQRGNFPDRFSGHQFPNYSSELNVNALLLGDSALYLCASSFYFSGNTIYFGEGSWLTVV.

The chain couples TRBV9 to TRBJ1-3; 10 bases are shared with TRBD1. V lost 7 bases and J lost 7; bases outside the gene matches: 14. CDR3 size: 16 residues. CDR1 and CDR2 from the germline V gene are SGDLS and YYNGEE. Here the CDR3 DNA reads TGTGCCAGCTCCCCGGGACAGGGGTTTAGGCCGAACACCATATATTTT. It encodes CASSPGQGFRPNTIYF.

This chain connects TRBV6-5 to TRBJ1-1; possible D gene TRBD1, 6 bases. CDR1 and CDR2 (germline): MNHEY, SVGAGI. The V end was cut by 2 bases, the J end by 0 bases, with 10 bases between. This CDR3 is built from 15 residues. CDR3 nucleotide sequence: TGTGCCAGCAGTTACGGAGACAGGATGAACACTGAAGCTTTCTTT. This sequence encodes CASSYGDRMNTEAFF.

In its sample, this clone was seen once. The CDR3 region has the DNA TGTGCCACGACACCGGGACAGGGGAACAATGAGCAGTTCTTC. It is translated as CATTPGQGNNEQFF. The rearrangement uses TRBV24-1 and TRBJ2-1, with TRBD1 identical over 10 bases. Germline V gives CDR1 KGHDR, CDR2 SFDVKD. The CDR3 extends over 14 amino acids. J lost 5 bases, V lost 10 bases, and 7 bases had no gene match.

The gene calls are TRBV30 and TRBJ2-1; 9 bases fit TRBD2. Per germline, CDR1 GTSNPN and CDR2 SVGIG (reference sequence). With 5 bases clipped from V and 9 bases from J, the junction kept 8 bases outside the gene matches. This CDR3 comprises 13 residues. CDR3 nucleotide sequence: TGTGCCTGGTCCATAGCGGGAGTGGCTGAGCAGTTCTTC. Its protein product is CAWSIAGVAEQFF.

This chain joins TRBV5-5 and TRBJ2-1; 12 bases line up with TRBD1. This CDR3 has 15 residues. CDR1 and CDR2 from the germline V gene are SGHKS and YYEKEE (reference sequence). V was clipped by 2 bases and J by 7 bases; unmatched bases: 4. The CDR3 sequence is CASSFGTGGVNEQFF. The DNA of the CDR3 is TGTGCCAGCAGCTTTGGGACAGGGGGCGTAAATGAGCAGTTCTTC.

V usage is TRBV3-1 (or the pseudogene TRBV3-2) and J usage is TRBJ2-7; a possible D gene is TRBD2 (5 bases). This CDR3 is built from 12 residues. V was pared by 3 bases and J by 6 bases, with 9 bases between. Looked up from germline, CDR1 is LGHDT and CDR2 is YNNKEL (reference sequence). The CDR3 sequence is CASSHTTSEQYF. As DNA, the CDR3 is TGTGCCAGCAGCCACACCACTAGCGAGCAGTACTTC.

V gene TRBV24-1 combines with J gene TRBJ2-5; tentatively, D is TRBD1 (7 bases). Germline-derived CDR1 and CDR2 are KGHDR and SFDVKD. Trimming stripped 9 bases from V and 4 bases from J, with 11 bases between. This CDR3 region has 12 residues. The CDR3 protein is CATSQGGETQYF. The CDR3 coding sequence is TGTGCCACCTCGCAGGGGGGAGAGACCCAGTACTTC.

This chain uses TRBV4-2 with TRBJ1-2; the match to TRBD1 covers 7 bases. Looked up from germline, CDR1 is LGHNA and CDR2 is YNFKEQ. Trimming took 5 bases from V and 1 from J; bases not matched to a gene: 4. The CDR3 loop spans 14 amino acids. CDR3 sequence reads: CASSSTGVNYGYTF. CDR3 nucleotides: TGTGCCAGCAGCTCCACAGGGGTTAACTATGGCTACACCTTC.